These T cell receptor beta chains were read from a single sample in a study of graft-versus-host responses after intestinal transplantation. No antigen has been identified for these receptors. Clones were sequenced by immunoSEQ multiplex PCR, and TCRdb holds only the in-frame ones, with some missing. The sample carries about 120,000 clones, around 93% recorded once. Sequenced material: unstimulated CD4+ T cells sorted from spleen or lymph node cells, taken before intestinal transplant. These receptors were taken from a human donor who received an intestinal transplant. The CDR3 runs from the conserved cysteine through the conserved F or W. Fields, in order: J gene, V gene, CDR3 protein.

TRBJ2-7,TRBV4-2,CASSQTAGIDYEQYF
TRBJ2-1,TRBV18,CASSPPGLAGGNEQFF
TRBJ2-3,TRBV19,CASRNTDTQYF
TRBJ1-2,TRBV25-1,CASSEYSYGYTF
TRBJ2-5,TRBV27,CASSPWAGPRETQYF
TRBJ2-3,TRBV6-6,CASSTWGADTQYF
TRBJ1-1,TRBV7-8,CASSLVRGRIAEAFF
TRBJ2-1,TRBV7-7,CASSLGAGTNEQFF
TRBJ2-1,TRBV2,CASNMDRGYNEQFF
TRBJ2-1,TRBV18,CASSPGQGYNEQFF
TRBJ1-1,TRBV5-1,CASSLGTGAGAFF
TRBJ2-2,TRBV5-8,CASSLQQVTGELFF
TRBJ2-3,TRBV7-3,CASSLITSDTQYF
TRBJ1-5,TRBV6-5,CASSYSRGGGQPQHF
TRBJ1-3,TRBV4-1,CASSQGHSPGNTIYF
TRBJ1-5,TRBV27,CASSPQGFRVVSNQPQHF
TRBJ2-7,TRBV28,CASSSPAGTYEQYF
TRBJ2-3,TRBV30,CAWLPGQGRTQYF
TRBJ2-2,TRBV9,CASSVVGEIYTGELFF
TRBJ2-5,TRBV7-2,CASSWGGIGETQYF
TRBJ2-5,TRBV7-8,CASSTGVGETQYF
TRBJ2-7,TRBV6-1,CASSDGQGERQYF
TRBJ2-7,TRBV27,CASSPAGGGPYEQYF
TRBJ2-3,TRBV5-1,CASSLSARTSGTPDTQYF
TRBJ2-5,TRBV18,CASSPGQGPRETQYF
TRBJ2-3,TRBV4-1,CASSHARRGRTDTQYF
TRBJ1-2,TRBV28,CASSIGRGDGYTF
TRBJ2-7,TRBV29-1,CSVGEGTDYEQYF
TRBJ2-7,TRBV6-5,CASNRAGVTYEQYF